This T cell receptor beta chain was observed in a study of shared clonotypes between healthy human individuals. Across the study: Each donor contributed plates that comprised three CD4 naive, three CD4 memory, two CD8 naive and one CD8 memory.

Between the trimmed V and J ends, which lost 4 bases and 12 bases, there was a span of 11 bases. The CDR3 runs to 11 residues. Germline-derived CDR1 and CDR2 are SEHNR and FQNEAQ (reference sequence). Study results and caveats: Against clonotypes common to all four donors, non-shared ones had lower generation probabilities. Across a handful of donors, naive CD4 shared 5% to 5.5%, naive CD8 around 3.8%, memory CD4 roughly 2.1%, memory CD8 0.4%.

To note about this clone: No antigen is known for it.

Assay: immunoSEQ multiplex PCR; the TCRdb copy retains only in-frame clones and omits some. The sample carries about 690,000 clones, about 90% recorded once. This rearrangement joins TRBV7-9 to TRBJ2-3, with D possibly TRBD1 on 5 matching bases. Source material: memory CD8+ T cells from PBMCs. Subset specified: CD45RO+ cells pooled with CCR7-negative TemRA cells. The source of this sequence is a young man in good health. Some clones in this sample may be carry-over from other donors' samples. CDR3 sequence reads: CASSSPGNQYF. CDR3 nucleotides: TGTGCCAGCAGCTCCCCAGGGAACCAGTATTTT.